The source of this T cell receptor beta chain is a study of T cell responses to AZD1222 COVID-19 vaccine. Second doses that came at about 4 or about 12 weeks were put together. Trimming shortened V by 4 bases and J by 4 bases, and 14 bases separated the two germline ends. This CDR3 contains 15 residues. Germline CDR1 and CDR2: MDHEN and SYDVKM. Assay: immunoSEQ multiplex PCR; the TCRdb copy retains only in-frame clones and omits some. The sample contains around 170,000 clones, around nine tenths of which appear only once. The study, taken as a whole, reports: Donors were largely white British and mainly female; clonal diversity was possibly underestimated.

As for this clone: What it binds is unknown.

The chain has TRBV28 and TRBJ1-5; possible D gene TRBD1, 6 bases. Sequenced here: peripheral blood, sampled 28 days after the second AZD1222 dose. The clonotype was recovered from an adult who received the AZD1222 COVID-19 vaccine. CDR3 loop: CASSWSGVGNQPQHF. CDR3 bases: TGTGCCAGCAGTTGGTCAGGGGTGGGGAATCAGCCCCAGCATTTT.